This TCR beta chain was recorded in a study of tumor and adjacent non-tumor tissue in lung cancer. Germline CDR1 and CDR2: GTSNPN and SVGIG (reference sequence). This CDR3 has 13 residues. After removal of 5 bases from V and 2 bases from J, the junction contained 6 bases not matched to a gene. TCRbeta libraries were built with three rounds of nested PCR, modified from ARM-PCR. TCRdb passed the multiplex PCR reads through MiXCR, listing each CDR3 protein once. The sample contains some 99,000 distinct CDR3 sequences, about 65% of which appear only once. This sample's RNA came from whole unsorted tissue. This non-tumor lung sample came from over 3 cm beyond the tumor edge. This clonotype was seen only a few times.

The specimen was distant non-tumor lung tissue. This TCR was sampled from a man between 60 and 70 years old with non-small cell lung cancer. V gene TRBV30 combines with J gene TRBJ2-7; 7 bases are a match to TRBD1. The CDR3 reads CAWGDGQAYEQYF. For the CDR3, the DNA is TGTGCCTGGGGTGACGGACAGGCCTACGAGCAGTACTTC.